The rows below give T cell receptor beta chains drawn from one sample of a study of blood T cell repertoires in COVID-19. TCRdb keeps only in-frame clones here, not all; method: immunoSEQ multiplex PCR. The profile covers around 150,000 clones, with about 85% appearing a single time and 8.3% taken by the ten largest. Sequenced material: peripheral blood. Receptor source: a woman aged 55-69 years with COVID-19, enrolled during active disease. Both conserved end residues are part of each CDR3. A D gene is named only where the DNA matches it firmly. Clone size is shown for a subset of rows, as once, few, many or a class of expanded clone.

clone size,CDR3 length,V gene,J gene,D gene,CDR3 DNA,CDR3 protein
.,16,TRBV7-7,TRBJ2-1,TRBD2,TGTGCTAGCAGCCCCCTAGCGGGAGGGCTCTACAATGAGCAGTTCTTC,CASSPLAGGLYNEQFF
.,14,TRBV27,TRBJ1-2,TRBD1,TGTGCCAGCAGTGCGGACAGGATCAACTATGGCTACACCTTC,CASSADRINYGYTF
once,13,TRBV19,TRBJ1-5,.,TGTGCCAGTAGTATTCCTTCTATTCAGCCCCAGCATTTT,CASSIPSIQPQHF
.,15,TRBV7-9,TRBJ2-1,TRBD2,TGTGCCAGCAGCTTAGTACGGGGGGTCGGCAATGAGCAGTTCTTC,CASSLVRGVGNEQFF
.,13,TRBV27,TRBJ1-1,.,TGTGCCAGCAGTTTTCGAAGGGAGGCTGAAGCTTTCTTT,CASSFRREAEAFF
.,15,TRBV29-1,TRBJ1-4,.,TGCAGCGTCATAGAATACGGTGCAACTAATGAAAAACTGTTTTTT,CSVIEYGATNEKLFF
.,14,TRBV6-5,TRBJ1-1,TRBD1,TGTGCCAGCAGTTTTGCCCAGGGGGGCACTGAAGCTTTCTTT,CASSFAQGGTEAFF
.,12,TRBV6-2/TRBV6-3,TRBJ1-5,.,TGTGCCAGCAGTTACACCCTAGTGCCCCAGCATTTT,CASSYTLVPQHF
.,15,TRBV6-5,TRBJ1-2,TRBD1,TGTGCCAGCAGGGGTTGGGACAGGGACTTCTATGGCTACACCTTC,CASRGWDRDFYGYTF
.,13,TRBV14,TRBJ1-2,.,TGTGCCAGCAGCCGAATCCAGGGTGATGGCTACACCTTC,CASSRIQGDGYTF
.,15,TRBV7-9,TRBJ2-1,TRBD2,TGTGCCAGCACCCTCTTAGCGGGAGGGGGCAATGAGCAGTTCTTC,CASTLLAGGGNEQFF
.,12,TRBV10-3,TRBJ2-1,.,TGTGCCATCAGTGAGAGCGGAAATGAGCAGTTCTTC,CAISESGNEQFF
.,11,TRBV20-1,TRBJ2-5,.,TGCAGTGCCGCGTACCAAGAGACCCAGTACTTC,CSAAYQETQYF
.,15,TRBV10-2,TRBJ2-1,TRBD2,TGCGCCAGCAGTGAGATCTTAGCGGGGGGAAATGAGCAGTTCTTC,CASSEILAGGNEQFF
once,14,TRBV3-1/TRBV3-2,TRBJ2-1,.,TGTGCCAGCAGCCAAGATCTTGTGGCTTCGGAGCAGTTCTTC,CASSQDLVASEQFF
.,14,TRBV7-9,TRBJ2-3,.,TGTGCCAGCAGCTTAAGCCAGGCAGCAGATACGCAGTATTTT,CASSLSQAADTQYF
.,13,TRBV6-6,TRBJ1-2,.,TGTGCCAGCAGTTTTGGACAGACGCAAGGCTACACCTTC,CASSFGQTQGYTF
.,13,TRBV16,TRBJ2-1,TRBD1,TGTGCCAGCAGTCGGACAGGGGGCAATGAGCAGTTCTTC,CASSRTGGNEQFF
.,12,TRBV11-2,TRBJ1-2,.,TGTGCCAGCAGCTTAGGGCAGTATGGCTACACCTTC,CASSLGQYGYTF
.,13,TRBV2,TRBJ2-7,TRBD1,TGTGCCAGCAGGAAAGGGGGCGCAGACGAGCAGTACTTC,CASRKGGADEQYF
.,14,TRBV7-3,TRBJ1-3,.,TGTGCCAGCAGCTTCGGAGGGCCAGGAAACACCATATATTTT,CASSFGGPGNTIYF
.,15,TRBV27,TRBJ1-1,.,TGTGCCAGCAGTTTATCGGACAGCGTCAACACTGAAGCTTTCTTT,CASSLSDSVNTEAFF
.,14,TRBV30,TRBJ1-2,TRBD1,TGTGCCTGGTACAGGGGGCGATATAACTATGGCTACACCTTC,CAWYRGRYNYGYTF
.,15,TRBV13,TRBJ2-3,TRBD1,TGTGCCAGCAACTTAGGGAGACAGGGAGCGAATACGCAGTATTTT,CASNLGRQGANTQYF
.,14,TRBV5-6,TRBJ1-1,.,TGTGCCAGCAGTTTCGACGGGAGAAACACTGAAGCTTTCTTT,CASSFDGRNTEAFF
.,15,TRBV7-7,TRBJ2-5,.,TGTGCTAGCAGCCGAGGACTCTTGGCCGGGGAGACCCAGTACTTC,CASSRGLLAGETQYF
few,14,TRBV6-4,TRBJ1-1,.,TGTGCCAGCAGTAAGGAGAGTATGAACACTGAAGCTTTCTTT,CASSKESMNTEAFF
.,14,TRBV5-4,TRBJ2-7,TRBD1,TGTGCCAGCAGCGCCCGGGACAGGGCCTACGAGCAGTACTTC,CASSARDRAYEQYF
.,17,TRBV5-1,TRBJ1-4,.,TGCGCCAGCAGCTTGGCCGGGGGTATGGGAACTAATGAAAAACTGTTTTTT,CASSLAGGMGTNEKLFF